The 17 T cell receptor beta chains presented below share a single source sample, sequenced in a study of control samples from healthy donors and cancer patients. Clones were read by immunoSEQ multiplex PCR, and TCRdb kept only the in-frame ones, dropping some. The sample includes approximately 94,000 clones, about 89% seen only once; the top ten take roughly 0.9%. The sequencing sample was made of blood. These receptors all come from a woman aged 25 to 39 in good health.

The V and J genes are TRBV11-2 and TRBJ2-1; possibly TRBD1 or TRBD2 for D (6 bases each). The V gene lost 5 bases and the J gene lost 2 bases, with 13 bases spanning the gap. This CDR3 spans 15 amino acids. The V gene's germline CDR1 is SGHAT and CDR2 FQNNGV. CDR3 DNA sequence: TGTGCCAGCAGCCTAATGCGGGACACCTACAATGAGCAGTTCTTC. Its translation is CASSLMRDTYNEQFF.

A few counts support this clone. V usage is TRBV10-1 and J usage is TRBJ2-7, with D possibly matching TRBD2 (7 bases). Germline assignment: CDR1 WNHNN and CDR2 SYGVQD (reference sequence). V lost 0 bases to trimming and J lost 6 bases, with 12 bases between them. CDR3 length equals 14 residues. The DNA of the CDR3 is TGCGCCAGCAGTGAGTCCGGGGGGCCGTTCGAGCAGTACTTC. This sequence encodes CASSESGGPFEQYF.

The CDR3 spells CASRELAGGPGDTQYF. In nucleotides, the CDR3 is TGTGCCAGCAGGGAGCTAGCGGGAGGGCCGGGAGATACGCAGTATTTT. The chain joins TRBV6-6 to TRBJ2-3; TRBD2 matches 12 bases. Germline CDR1 MNHNY, CDR2 SVGAGI (reference sequence). Losses at the gene ends were 6 bases for V and 5 bases for J; bases not matched to a gene: 9. This CDR3 region has 16 residues.

This clone has a single count. The chain couples TRBV27 to TRBJ1-2; 11 bases align to TRBD1. The CDR3 is 16 amino acids. After removal of 0 bases from V and 7 bases from J, the junction contained 7 bases not matched to a gene. Germline loops: CDR1 MNHEY, CDR2 SMNVEV (reference sequence). CDR3 in amino acids: CASSLSGQGAIGGYTF. Written as DNA, the CDR3 is TGTGCCAGCAGTTTATCCGGACAGGGGGCGATTGGTGGCTACACCTTC.

The V call is TRBV19, the J call TRBJ2-7; D may correspond to TRBD1 or TRBD2 (5 bases each). Germline V gives CDR1 LNHDA, CDR2 SQIVND (reference sequence). The CDR3 contains 19 residues. Trimming cost V 0 bases and J 0 bases, with 21 bases left between them. The CDR3 DNA reads TGTGCCAGTAGTATAGAAAGGGGAACTAGGATCCCCTCCTCCTACGAGCAGTACTTC. This encodes CASSIERGTRIPSSYEQYF.

The gene calls are TRBV3-1 (or the pseudogene TRBV3-2) and TRBJ2-5; a possible D gene is TRBD2 (5 bases). Between the trimmed V and J ends, which lost 1 base and 4 bases, there was a span of 16 bases. CDR3 length: 16 amino acids. Germline V gives CDR1 LGHDT, CDR2 YNNKEL (reference sequence). DNA for the CDR3: TGTGCCAGCAGCCAAGCCGAAGCGGTGGCAGGAGAGACCCAGTACTTC. This translates into CASSQAEAVAGETQYF.

The chain recombines TRBV4-1 with TRBJ1-2; 9 bases match TRBD1. This CDR3 comprises 13 residues. Per germline, CDR1 MGHRA and CDR2 YSYEKL. Trimming cost V 3 bases and J 10 bases; bases outside gene matches: 6. CDR3 sequence: CASSQGTGLIYTF. The CDR3 DNA sequence: TGCGCCAGCAGCCAGGGGACAGGGTTAATCTACACCTTC.

The count of this clone is one. Germline and junction disagree at one end, which may indicate a read error. The chain is built from TRBV29-1 and TRBJ2-6; 9 bases agree with TRBD1. The CDR3 is 15 amino acids. CDR1 is SQVTM and CDR2 is ANQGSEA in the germline V gene. The CDR3 region is CSVRDRASGVNVLTF. In DNA form, the CDR3 reads TGCAGCGTCCGGGACAGGGCCTCTGGGGTCAACGTCCTGACTTTC.

The chain links TRBV15 to TRBJ1-4; D is unclear. This CDR3 comprises 15 residues. Germline V gene data show CDR1 as LNHNV and CDR2 as YYDKDF (reference sequence). V was shortened by 3 bases and J by 3 bases, with 11 bases between the two germline ends. Here the CDR3 reads CATSSGGEANEKLFF. CDR3 DNA sequence: TGTGCCACCAGCAGCGGCGGGGAGGCTAATGAAAAACTGTTTTTT.

The gene calls are TRBV7-3 and TRBJ2-3; no definite D call. The CDR3 has 14 residues. Germline V gives CDR1 SGHTA, CDR2 FQGTGA. V was shortened by 4 bases and J by 3 bases, with 11 bases between the two germline ends. The CDR3 is CASSSTGRTDTQYF. For the CDR3, the DNA is TGTGCCAGCAGCTCCACTGGACGGACAGATACGCAGTATTTT.

The chain carries TRBV6-5 and TRBJ1-3; maybe TRBD1 (5 bases). The V gene lost 8 bases and the J gene lost 0 bases, with 14 bases spanning the gap. The CDR3 runs 15 residues. Germline CDR1 is MNHEY and CDR2 is SVGAGI. CDR3 region: CASASQASSGNTIYF. CDR3 in DNA: TGTGCCAGCGCTTCACAGGCCAGCTCTGGAAACACCATATATTTT.

CDR3 in amino acids: CAISEGGFTAGATNEKLFF. The CDR3 region has the DNA TGTGCCATCAGTGAGGGTGGATTCACCGCGGGGGCAACTAATGAAAAACTGTTTTTT. V usage is TRBV10-3 and J usage is TRBJ1-4; maybe TRBD1 (5 bases). The CDR3 runs to 19 residues. The V end lost 2 bases, the J end lost 0 bases, and 19 bases lay between the germline ends. Germline loops: CDR1 ENHRY, CDR2 SYGVKD.

This chain uses TRBV3-1 (or the pseudogene TRBV3-2) with TRBJ2-3; TRBD2 agrees at 7 bases. This CDR3 comprises 17 residues. The germline V gene has CDR1 LGHDT and CDR2 YNNKEL (reference sequence). J gave up 1 base and V 1 base, and 8 bases lay outside the gene matches. The CDR3 loop is CASSQGSAGTRTDTQYF. The CDR3 bases are TGTGCCAGCAGCCAAGGATCAGCGGGAACACGCACAGATACGCAGTATTTT.

This sequence joins TRBV29-1 and TRBJ1-1, with D possibly matching TRBD1 (5 bases). Between the trimmed V and J ends, which lost 7 bases and 2 bases, there was a span of 17 bases. This CDR3 is built from 14 residues. Germline CDR1 SQVTM, CDR2 ANQGSEA. The CDR3, as DNA: TGCAGCGCGTACCGGGGGGACCGAAACACTGAAGCTTTCTTT. Translated: CSAYRGDRNTEAFF.

This sequence joins TRBV14 and TRBJ1-1; 9 bases are shared with TRBD1. Germline CDR1 is SGHDN and CDR2 is FVKESK. V trimming: 5 bases; J trimming: 1 base; junction bases outside the gene matches: 8. This CDR3 has 16 amino acids. The CDR3 DNA is TGTGCCAGCAGCGCCCGAAGACAGGGGGGGAACACTGAAGCTTTCTTT. Protein: CASSARRQGGNTEAFF.

This rearrangement joins TRBV28 to TRBJ2-7; D call uncertain. The ends were cut back, 5 bases at V and 5 bases at J, with 10 bases in the middle. Germline V gene data show CDR1 as MDHEN and CDR2 as SYDVKM. The CDR3 consists of 12 residues. In DNA form, the CDR3 reads TGTGCCAGCAGTCCATTGCTGGACGAGCAGTACTTC. It specifies CASSPLLDEQYF.

The chain carries TRBV5-1 and TRBJ1-1; possible D gene TRBD1, 5 bases. The CDR3 totals 14 residues. Trimming left V 0 bases short and J 4 bases short, with 10 bases between. Looked up from germline, CDR1 is SGHRS and CDR2 is YFSETQ. CDR3 loop: CASSLVGRGTEAFF. Here the CDR3 DNA reads TGCGCCAGCAGCTTGGTAGGGAGGGGCACTGAAGCTTTCTTT.